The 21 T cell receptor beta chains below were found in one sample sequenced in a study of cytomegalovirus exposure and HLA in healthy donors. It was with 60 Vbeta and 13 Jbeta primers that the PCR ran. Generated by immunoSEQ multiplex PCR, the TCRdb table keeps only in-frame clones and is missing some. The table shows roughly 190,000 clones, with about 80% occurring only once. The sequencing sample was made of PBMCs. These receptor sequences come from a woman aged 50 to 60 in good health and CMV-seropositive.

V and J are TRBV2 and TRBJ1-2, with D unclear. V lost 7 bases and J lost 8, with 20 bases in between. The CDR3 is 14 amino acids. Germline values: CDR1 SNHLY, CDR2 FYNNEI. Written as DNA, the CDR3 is TGTGCCAGCAACGCGCGTCAAGGGAGCCGCGGCTACACCTTC. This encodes CASNARQGSRGYTF.

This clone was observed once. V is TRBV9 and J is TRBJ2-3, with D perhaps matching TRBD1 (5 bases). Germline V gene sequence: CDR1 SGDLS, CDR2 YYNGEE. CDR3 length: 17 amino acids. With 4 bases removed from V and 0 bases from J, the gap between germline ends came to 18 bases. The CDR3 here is CASSPRGQVVSTDTQYF. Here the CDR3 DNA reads TGTGCCAGCAGCCCCCGAGGACAAGTAGTTAGCACAGATACGCAGTATTTT.

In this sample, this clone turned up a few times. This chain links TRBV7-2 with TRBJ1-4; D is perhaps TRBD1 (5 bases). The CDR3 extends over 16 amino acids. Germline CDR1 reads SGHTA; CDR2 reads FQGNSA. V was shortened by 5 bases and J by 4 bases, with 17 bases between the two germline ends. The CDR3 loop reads CASSLNGGGYNEKLFF. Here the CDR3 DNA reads TGTGCCAGCAGCCTCAATGGGGGGGGTTATAATGAAAAACTGTTTTTT.

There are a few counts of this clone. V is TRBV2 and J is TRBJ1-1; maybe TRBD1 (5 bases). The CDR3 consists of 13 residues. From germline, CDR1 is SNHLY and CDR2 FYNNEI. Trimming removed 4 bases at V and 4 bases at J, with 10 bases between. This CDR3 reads CASSGREGTEAFF. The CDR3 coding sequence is TGTGCCAGCAGTGGCAGGGAGGGCACTGAAGCTTTCTTT. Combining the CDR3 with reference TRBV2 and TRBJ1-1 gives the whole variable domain EPEVTQTPSHQVTQMGQEVILRCVPISNHLYFYWYRQILGQKVEFLVSFYNNEISEKSEIFDDQFSVERPDGSNFTLKIRSTKLEDSAMYFCASSGREGTEAFFGQGTRLTVV.

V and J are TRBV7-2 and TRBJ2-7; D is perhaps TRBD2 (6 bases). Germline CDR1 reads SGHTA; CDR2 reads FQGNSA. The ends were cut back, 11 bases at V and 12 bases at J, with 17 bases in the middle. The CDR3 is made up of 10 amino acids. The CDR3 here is CAGDKGGPYF. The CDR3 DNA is TGTGCCGGCGACAAGGGAGGACCGTACTTC.

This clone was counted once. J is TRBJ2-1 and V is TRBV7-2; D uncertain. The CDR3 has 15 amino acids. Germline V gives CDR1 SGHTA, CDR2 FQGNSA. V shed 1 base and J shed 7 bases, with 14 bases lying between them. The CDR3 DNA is TGTGCCAGCAGCTTAGAGCAGGCCACCTGGAATGAGCAGTTCTTC. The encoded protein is CASSLEQATWNEQFF.

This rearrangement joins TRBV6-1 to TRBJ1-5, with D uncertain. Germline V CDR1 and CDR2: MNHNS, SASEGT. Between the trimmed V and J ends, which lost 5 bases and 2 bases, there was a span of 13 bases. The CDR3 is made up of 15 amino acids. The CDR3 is CASSQTWGGNQPQHF. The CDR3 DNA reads TGTGCCAGCAGTCAAACTTGGGGAGGCAATCAGCCCCAGCATTTT.

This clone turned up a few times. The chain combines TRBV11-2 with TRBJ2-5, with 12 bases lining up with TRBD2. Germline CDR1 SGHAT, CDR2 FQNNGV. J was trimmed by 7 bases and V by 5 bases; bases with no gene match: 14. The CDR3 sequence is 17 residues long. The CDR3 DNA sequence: TGTGCCAGCAGCCTAAGGACTAGCGGGGTTACCCTGGGGACCCAGTACTTC. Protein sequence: CASSLRTSGVTLGTQYF.

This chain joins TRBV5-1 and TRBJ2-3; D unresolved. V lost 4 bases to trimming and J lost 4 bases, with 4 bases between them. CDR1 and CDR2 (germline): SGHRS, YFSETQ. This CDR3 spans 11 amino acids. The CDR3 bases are TGCGCCAGCAGCGTAGCAGATACGCAGTATTTT. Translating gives CASSVADTQYF.

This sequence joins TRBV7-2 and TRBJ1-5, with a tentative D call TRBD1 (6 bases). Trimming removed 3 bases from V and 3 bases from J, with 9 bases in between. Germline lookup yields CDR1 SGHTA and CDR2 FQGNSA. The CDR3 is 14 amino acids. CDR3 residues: CASSFDRINQPQHF. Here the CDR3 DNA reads TGTGCCAGCAGCTTCGACAGGATCAATCAGCCCCAGCATTTT.

The CDR3 reads CASSPRLAGLEQFF. CDR3 nucleotides: TGTGCCAGCAGTCCCCGACTAGCGGGATTAGAGCAGTTCTTC. J is TRBJ2-1 and V is TRBV2, with 11 bases matching TRBD2. The length of the CDR3 is 14 residues. The germline CDR1 and CDR2 sequences are SNHLY and FYNNEI. Trimming at V came to 5 bases and at J to 10 bases, leaving 7 bases not matched to a gene.

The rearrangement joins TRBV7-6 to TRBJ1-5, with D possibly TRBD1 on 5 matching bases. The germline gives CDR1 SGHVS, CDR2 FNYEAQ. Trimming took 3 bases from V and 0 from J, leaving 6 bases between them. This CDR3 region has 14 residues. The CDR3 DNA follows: TGTGCCAGCAGCTTGACAGATAGCAATCAGCCCCAGCATTTT. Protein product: CASSLTDSNQPQHF.

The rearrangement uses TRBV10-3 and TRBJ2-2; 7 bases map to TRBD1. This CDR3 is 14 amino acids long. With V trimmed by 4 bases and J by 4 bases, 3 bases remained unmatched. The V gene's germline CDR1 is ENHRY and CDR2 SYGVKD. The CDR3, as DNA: TGTGCCATCAGTGCCGGGACAGTCACCGGGGAGCTGTTTTTT. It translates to CAISAGTVTGELFF.

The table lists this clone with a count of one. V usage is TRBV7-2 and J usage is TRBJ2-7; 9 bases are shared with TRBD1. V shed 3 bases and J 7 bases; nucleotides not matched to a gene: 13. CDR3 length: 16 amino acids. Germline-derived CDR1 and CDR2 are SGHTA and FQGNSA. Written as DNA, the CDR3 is TGTGCCAGCAGCTTGACCGGGACAGGGAGGGTCATTGAGCAGTACTTC. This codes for CASSLTGTGRVIEQYF.

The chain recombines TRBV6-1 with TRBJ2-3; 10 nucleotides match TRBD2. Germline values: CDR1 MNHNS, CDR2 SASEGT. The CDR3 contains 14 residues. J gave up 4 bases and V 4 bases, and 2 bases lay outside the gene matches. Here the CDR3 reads CASSAAGGPDTQYF. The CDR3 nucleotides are TGTGCCAGCAGTGCAGCGGGGGGGCCAGATACGCAGTATTTT.

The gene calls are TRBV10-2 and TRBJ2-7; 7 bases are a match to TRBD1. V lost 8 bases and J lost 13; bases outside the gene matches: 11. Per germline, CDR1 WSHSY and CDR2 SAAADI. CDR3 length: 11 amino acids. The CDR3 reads CASQRDSFAYF. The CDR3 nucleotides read TGCGCCAGCCAAAGGGACAGTTTTGCATACTTC.

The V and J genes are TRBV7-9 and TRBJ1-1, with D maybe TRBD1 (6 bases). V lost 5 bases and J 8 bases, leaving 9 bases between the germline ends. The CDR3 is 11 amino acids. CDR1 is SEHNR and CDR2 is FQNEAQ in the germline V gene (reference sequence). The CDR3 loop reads CASSPGTEAFF. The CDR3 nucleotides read TGTGCCAGCAGCCCCGGGACAGAAGCTTTCTTT. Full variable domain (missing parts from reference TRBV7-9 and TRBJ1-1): DTGVSQNPRHKITKRGQNVTFRCDPISEHNRLYWYRQTLGQGPEFLTYFQNEAQLEKSRLLSDRFSAERPKGSFSTLEIQRTEQGDSAMYLCASSPGTEAFFGQGTRLTVV.

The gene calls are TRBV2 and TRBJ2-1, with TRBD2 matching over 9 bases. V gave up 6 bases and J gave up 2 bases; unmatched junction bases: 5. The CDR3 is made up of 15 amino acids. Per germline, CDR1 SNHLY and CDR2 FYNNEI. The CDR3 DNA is TGTGCCAGCAGCCTGACTAGCGGAGCCTACAATGAGCAGTTCTTC. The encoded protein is CASSLTSGAYNEQFF.

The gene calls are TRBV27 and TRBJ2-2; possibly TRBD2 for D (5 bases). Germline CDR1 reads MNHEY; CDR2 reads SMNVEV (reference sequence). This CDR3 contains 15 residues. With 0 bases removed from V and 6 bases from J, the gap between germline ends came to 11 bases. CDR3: CASSLSPSYSGELFF. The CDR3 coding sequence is TGTGCCAGCAGTTTATCGCCTAGCTATTCCGGGGAGCTGTTTTTT.

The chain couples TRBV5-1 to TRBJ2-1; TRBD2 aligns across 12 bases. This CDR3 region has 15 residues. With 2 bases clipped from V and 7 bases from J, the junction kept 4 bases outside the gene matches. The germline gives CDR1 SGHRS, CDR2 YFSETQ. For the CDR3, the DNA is TGCGCCAGCAGCTTAGTGACTAGCGGGGGAAATGAGCAGTTCTTC. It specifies CASSLVTSGGNEQFF.

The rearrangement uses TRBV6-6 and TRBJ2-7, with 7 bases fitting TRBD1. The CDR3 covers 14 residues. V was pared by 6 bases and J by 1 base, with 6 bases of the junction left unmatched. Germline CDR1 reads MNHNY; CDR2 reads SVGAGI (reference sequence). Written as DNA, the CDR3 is TGTGCCAGCAGCCTAACGGGACAGTCCTACGAGCAGTACTTC. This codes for CASSLTGQSYEQYF.